The 27 T cell receptor beta chains below come from one sample, sequenced in a study of naive and memory T cell subsets. The beta constant-region primer was an equimolar mix of two oligonucleotides covering TRBC1 and TRBC2. Nested alpha and beta constant-region primers with the SP2 primer drove four PCR rounds on ligated cDNA. In TCRdb, the UMI-ligation and nested PCR reads were re-called with MiXCR into one record per CDR3 protein. The data show roughly 10,000 distinct CDR3 sequences, 4.5% to 7% seen once. Material: CD4+ TEMRA cells from blood. Indicated subset: effector memory re-expressing CD45RA, CD45RA+ CD27-. The source of these receptors is a human donor in good health.

The V call is TRBV20-1, the J call TRBJ1-4, with a tentative D call TRBD1 (5 bases). Looked up from germline, CDR1 is DFQATT and CDR2 is SNEGSKA (reference sequence). CDR3 length: 12 amino acids. The V end lost 5 bases, the J end lost 2 bases, and 6 bases lay between the germline ends. This chain's CDR3 is CSAQGTNEKLFF. The CDR3 DNA reads as TGCAGTGCTCAGGGTACTAATGAAAAACTGTTTTTT.

This clonotype is labeled as large (0.1 to 1%). In DNA, the CDR3 is TGTGCCAGCAGTTTTTATTCCGGGTGGGCGAGCGGCTACACCTTC. It codes for CASSFYSGWASGYTF. The chain couples TRBV12-3 or TRBV12-4 to TRBJ1-2, with D uncertain. CDR3 length: 15 residues. Trimming pared 3 bases from V and 8 bases from J, leaving 19 bases between.

In its sample, this clonotype was seen many times. The gene calls are TRBV11-2 and TRBJ2-5; D might be TRBD2 (5 bases). CDR3 length: 17 amino acids. Germline V gene lookup returns CDR1 SGHAT and CDR2 FQNNGV. The V end lost 2 bases, the J end lost 5 bases, and 21 bases lay between the germline ends. The CDR3 DNA reads TGTGCCAGCAGCTTACGTCTGGGAACGAAGTCGGGGGAGACCCAGTACTTC. Encoded protein: CASSLRLGTKSGETQYF. The full variable domain, completed using reference TRBV11-2 and TRBJ2-5, is EAGVAQSPRYKIIEKRQSVAFWCNPISGHATLYWYQQILGQGPKLLIQFQNNGVVDDSQLPKDRFSAERLKGVDSTLKIQPAKLEDSAVYLCASSLRLGTKSGETQYFGPGTRLLVL.

This clonotype was observed many times. The V and J genes are TRBV29-1 and TRBJ1-1; TRBD1 is a possible D gene (5 bases). The CDR3 spans 14 residues. The germline V gene encodes CDR1 SQVTM and CDR2 ANQGSEA. Trimming stripped 8 bases from V and 0 bases from J, with 16 bases between. The CDR3 sequence: CSPLGGLMNTEAFF. CDR3 bases: TGCAGCCCCCTGGGGGGACTTATGAACACTGAAGCTTTCTTT.

Many counts were recorded for this clonotype. The V and J genes are TRBV18 and TRBJ2-1; D perhaps matches TRBD1 (7 bases). V was trimmed by 2 bases and J by 8 bases, leaving 16 bases between them. The CDR3 loop spans 15 amino acids. CDR1 KGHSH and CDR2 LQKENI come from the germline V gene. The CDR3 DNA is TGTGCCAGCTCACCAGGACTACAGGGGATCGATGAGCAGTTCTTC. Its translation is CASSPGLQGIDEQFF.

The rearrangement uses TRBV28 and TRBJ2-7, with 10 positions matching TRBD1. V was pared by 6 bases and J by 3 bases, with 2 bases of the junction left unmatched. The germline CDR1 and CDR2 sequences are MDHEN and SYDVKM. There are 13 residues in the CDR3. The CDR3 protein is CASRTGGLYEQYF. In nucleotides, the CDR3 is TGTGCCAGCAGGACAGGGGGCCTCTACGAGCAGTACTTC. Full variable domain (outside the CDR3, taken from reference TRBV28 and TRBJ2-7): DVKVTQSSRYLVKRTGEKVFLECVQDMDHENMFWYRQDPGLGLRLIYFSYDVKMKEKGDIPEGYSVSREKKERFSLILESASTNQTSMYLCASRTGGLYEQYFGPGTRLTVT.

This clonotype has at least ten counts. The chain recombines TRBV18 with TRBJ2-5, with 7 bases that match TRBD2. The V gene end was trimmed by 5 bases and the J gene end by 4 bases; junction bases not matched to a gene: 16. Germline CDR1 KGHSH, CDR2 LQKENI. The CDR3 runs to 17 residues. The CDR3 reads CASSTSSRLAGRETQYF. The DNA of the CDR3 is TGTGCCAGCTCAACATCCTCCCGACTAGCAGGTAGAGAGACCCAGTACTTC.

This clonotype was counted at least ten times. V gene TRBV18 combines with J gene TRBJ2-3, with 7 nucleotides matching TRBD2. CDR1 KGHSH and CDR2 LQKENI come from the germline V gene. This CDR3 is built from 12 residues. V lost 8 bases, J lost 6 bases, and 5 bases stayed unmatched. CDR3 in DNA: TGTGCCAGCCGTACTAGCGATGATACGCAGTATTTT. The encoded protein is CASRTSDDTQYF.

This clonotype was recorded at least ten times. The chain uses TRBV12-3 or TRBV12-4 and TRBJ2-3, with a possible D match to TRBD2 (6 bases). Trimming left V 6 bases short and J 2 bases short, with 15 bases between. The CDR3 runs to 15 residues. The CDR3 DNA reads TGTGCCAGCAGACGGGACTTCCGGAACACAGATACGCAGTATTTT. Amino acids: CASRRDFRNTDTQYF.

This clonotype was recorded many times. The chain links TRBV5-1 to TRBJ1-1, with D possibly TRBD1 on 6 matching bases. CDR1 and CDR2 from the germline V gene are SGHRS and YFSETQ. The CDR3 contains 14 residues. Trimming took off 4 bases at V and 2 bases at J, with 12 bases between the two ends. The DNA of the CDR3 is TGCGCCAGCAGCCAGACGGGGACAAACACTGAAGCTTTCTTT. It is translated as CASSQTGTNTEAFF.

This clonotype came up a few times. This sequence joins TRBV18 and TRBJ1-1; D is perhaps TRBD1 (5 bases). The CDR3 is made up of 13 amino acids. In germline, CDR1 is KGHSH, CDR2 LQKENI. Trimming took off 4 bases at V and 3 bases at J, with 9 bases between the two ends. CDR3 in DNA: TGTGCCAGCTCACTATGGGGGGACACTGAAGCTTTCTTT. It encodes CASSLWGDTEAFF. Full variable domain (missing parts from reference TRBV18 and TRBJ1-1): NAGVMQNPRHLVRRRGQEARLRCSPMKGHSHVYWYRQLPEEGLKFMVYLQKENIIDESGMPKERFSAEFPKEGPSILRIQQVVRGDSAAYFCASSLWGDTEAFFGQGTRLTVV.

This clonotype has only a few counts. V is TRBV11-3 and J is TRBJ2-6; no firm D call. This CDR3 spans 15 amino acids. CDR1 SGHNT and CDR2 YENEEA come from the germline V gene. The ends were cut back, 6 bases at V and 1 base at J, with 10 bases in the middle. Here the CDR3 reads CASRPSKSGANVLTF. CDR3 coding DNA: TGTGCCAGCAGACCCTCTAAATCTGGGGCCAACGTCCTGACTTTC.

The chain employs TRBV9 and TRBJ2-3, with a possible D match to TRBD2 (7 bases). The length of the CDR3 is 15 residues. CDR1 is SGDLS and CDR2 is YYNGEE in the germline V gene. Trimming removed 3 bases from V and 4 bases from J, with 15 bases in between. In DNA form, the CDR3 reads TGTGCCAGCAGCGGACCGGGGGGCCCGGCAGATACGCAGTATTTT. Translating gives CASSGPGGPADTQYF.

The chain recombines TRBV19 with TRBJ2-1; the match to TRBD1 covers 7 bases. The ends lost 6 bases at V and 4 bases at J; junction bases unmatched: 3. Looked up from germline, CDR1 is LNHDA and CDR2 is SQIVND (reference sequence). The CDR3 runs 13 residues. The CDR3 loop is CASSQGVYNEQFF. The CDR3 coding sequence is TGTGCCAGTAGCCAGGGGGTGTACAATGAGCAGTTCTTC.

This clonotype was detected ten times or more. The chain joins TRBV7-3 to TRBJ2-2; 7 nucleotides agree with TRBD1. CDR1 and CDR2 from the germline V gene are SGHTA and FQGTGA. The CDR3 has 16 amino acids. Losses at the gene ends were 2 bases for V and 3 bases for J; bases not matched to a gene: 6. CDR3 in amino acids: CASSLGDRVDTGELFF. The CDR3 DNA is TGTGCCAGCAGCTTAGGCGACAGGGTGGACACCGGGGAGCTGTTTTTT.

This clonotype was seen many times. The J gene is TRBJ2-3, the V gene TRBV4-3, with D uncertain. V was clipped by 6 bases and J by 2 bases, with 15 bases between them. Germline V gene sequence: CDR1 LGHNA, CDR2 YSLEER. The CDR3 sequence is 15 residues long. This chain's CDR3 is CASSLMAQLTDTQYF. The CDR3 bases are TGCGCCAGCAGTCTAATGGCGCAGCTCACAGATACGCAGTATTTT.

This clonotype was picked up many times. V gene TRBV19 combines with J gene TRBJ2-1; no clear D. The CDR3 runs 11 residues. Germline CDR1 LNHDA, CDR2 SQIVND (reference sequence). V lost 4 bases to trimming and J lost 6 bases, with 4 bases between them. DNA of the CDR3: TGTGCCAGTAGTACCCCCAATGAGCAGTTCTTC. Its protein is CASSTPNEQFF.

This clonotype was seen many times. This chain connects TRBV19 to TRBJ2-2; 8 bases fit TRBD1. This CDR3 contains 14 residues. Germline values: CDR1 LNHDA, CDR2 SQIVND (reference sequence). V was pared by 8 bases and J by 5 bases, with 7 bases of the junction left unmatched. The CDR3 reads CASRDRGRTGELFF. CDR3 DNA sequence: TGTGCCAGTCGAGACAGGGGTAGAACCGGGGAGCTGTTTTTT.

This clonotype has ten or more counts. This chain uses TRBV12-5 with TRBJ2-3; D not resolved. CDR1 and CDR2 from the germline V gene are LGHNT and FRNRAP. Trimming pared 2 bases from V and 6 bases from J, leaving 9 bases between. This CDR3 has 13 amino acids. CDR3 bases: TGTGCTAGTGGTTTGCACCTCGGGGATACGCAGTATTTT. Its protein is CASGLHLGDTQYF. The variable domain in full, completed from reference TRBV12-5 and TRBJ2-3, reads DARVTQTPRHKVTEMGQEVTMRCQPILGHNTVFWYRQTMMQGLELLAYFRNRAPLDDSGMPKDRFSAEMPDATLATLKIQPSEPRDSAVYFCASGLHLGDTQYFGPGTRLTVL.

In its sample, this clonotype was seen many times. The chain couples TRBV20-1 to TRBJ1-1; tentative D call: TRBD1 (5 bases). The V gene's germline CDR1 is DFQATT and CDR2 SNEGSKA (reference sequence). The V end lost 0 bases, the J end lost 1 base, and 15 bases lay between the germline ends. The CDR3 has 16 amino acids. This CDR3 reads CSARDPRQRTNTEAFF. The CDR3 region has the DNA TGCAGTGCTAGAGATCCCCGACAGAGGACGAACACTGAAGCTTTCTTT.

This clonotype was seen many times. CDR3 loop: CASSRDSFISYNEQFF. For the CDR3, the DNA is TGTGCCAGCAGCCGGGACTCCTTCATCTCCTACAATGAGCAGTTCTTC. V is TRBV7-9 and J is TRBJ2-1; maybe TRBD2 (6 bases). Germline CDR1 is SEHNR and CDR2 is FQNEAQ (reference sequence). CDR3 length: 16 amino acids. Trimming left V 5 bases short and J 0 bases short, with 14 bases between. The entire variable domain, with the rest obtained from reference TRBV7-9 and TRBJ2-1, is as follows: DTGVSQNPRHKITKRGQNVTFRCDPISEHNRLYWYRQTLGQGPEFLTYFQNEAQLEKSRLLSDRFSAERPKGSFSTLEIQRTEQGDSAMYLCASSRDSFISYNEQFFGPGTRLTVL.

This clonotype was observed many times. This rearrangement joins TRBV9 to TRBJ2-7, with D uncertain. CDR3 length equals 12 residues. Germline CDR1 is SGDLS and CDR2 is YYNGEE. V dropped 4 bases and J dropped 0 bases, with 5 bases sitting between them. The CDR3 sequence: CASSPHSYEQYF. DNA for the CDR3: TGTGCCAGCAGCCCCCACTCCTACGAGCAGTACTTC.

This clonotype was counted a few times. The rearrangement joins TRBV7-9 to TRBJ2-5, with D maybe TRBD1 (6 bases). V lost 4 bases, J lost 3 bases, and 9 bases lay in between. The germline CDR1 and CDR2 sequences are SEHNR and FQNEAQ (reference sequence). CDR3 length: 13 residues. CDR3 residues: CASSSTGKETQYF. As DNA, the CDR3 is TGTGCCAGCAGCTCGACAGGAAAAGAGACCCAGTACTTC.

This clonotype was detected ten times or more. V is TRBV20-1 and J is TRBJ1-3; D is unclear. Trimming took off 0 bases at V and 4 bases at J, with 16 bases between the two ends. The germline gives CDR1 DFQATT, CDR2 SNEGSKA (reference sequence). The length of the CDR3 is 16 residues. In DNA form, the CDR3 reads TGCAGTGCTAGAGATCGGACTATGGCATCGGGAAACACCATATATTTT. Its translation is CSARDRTMASGNTIYF.

This clonotype was seen at least ten times. This chain uses TRBV6-6 with TRBJ2-1; the match to TRBD2 covers 10 bases. Germline V gene data show CDR1 as MNHNY and CDR2 as SVGAGI (reference sequence). Losses at the gene ends were 0 bases for V and 4 bases for J; bases not matched to a gene: 3. The CDR3 spans 16 residues. The CDR3 reads CASSYSASGGYNEQFF. CDR3 sequence (DNA): TGTGCCAGCAGTTACTCGGCTAGCGGGGGATACAATGAGCAGTTCTTC.

By frequency in the sample, this clonotype is medium-sized. This chain connects TRBV12-3 or TRBV12-4 to TRBJ2-1, with TRBD2 as a possible D gene (5 bases). The CDR3 is 16 residues long. V was cut by 3 bases and J by 5 bases, with 17 bases left in between. The CDR3, as DNA: TGTGCCAGCAGTTTTATGGCGGGCCTCAGGAACAATGAGCAGTTCTTC. The encoded protein is CASSFMAGLRNNEQFF.

At least ten counts were recorded for this clonotype. This chain uses TRBV7-2 with TRBJ2-7; unclear D gene. The V gene lost 1 base and the J gene lost 1 base, with 5 bases spanning the gap. The CDR3 sequence is 13 residues long. Germline V gene lookup returns CDR1 SGHTA and CDR2 FQGNSA. CDR3: CASSLGRSYEQYF. The CDR3 DNA follows: TGTGCCAGCAGCTTAGGGCGGTCCTACGAGCAGTACTTC. The variable domain in full, with the rest retrieved from reference TRBV7-2 and TRBJ2-7, is GAGVSQSPSNKVTEKGKDVELRCDPISGHTALYWYRQSLGQGLEFLIYFQGNSAPDKSGLPSDRFSAERTGGSVSTLTIQRTQQEDSAVYLCASSLGRSYEQYFGPGTRLTVT.